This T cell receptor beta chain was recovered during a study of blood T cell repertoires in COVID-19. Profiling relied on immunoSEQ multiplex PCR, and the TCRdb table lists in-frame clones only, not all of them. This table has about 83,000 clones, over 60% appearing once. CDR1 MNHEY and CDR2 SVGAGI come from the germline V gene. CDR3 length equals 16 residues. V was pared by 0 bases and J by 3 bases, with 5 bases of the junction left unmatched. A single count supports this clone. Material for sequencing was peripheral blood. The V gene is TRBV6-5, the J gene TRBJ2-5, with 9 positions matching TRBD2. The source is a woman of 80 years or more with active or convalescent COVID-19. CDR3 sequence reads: CASSYSLIAGEETQYF. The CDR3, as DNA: TGTGCCAGCAGTTACTCGCTAATAGCGGGGGAAGAGACCCAGTACTTC.